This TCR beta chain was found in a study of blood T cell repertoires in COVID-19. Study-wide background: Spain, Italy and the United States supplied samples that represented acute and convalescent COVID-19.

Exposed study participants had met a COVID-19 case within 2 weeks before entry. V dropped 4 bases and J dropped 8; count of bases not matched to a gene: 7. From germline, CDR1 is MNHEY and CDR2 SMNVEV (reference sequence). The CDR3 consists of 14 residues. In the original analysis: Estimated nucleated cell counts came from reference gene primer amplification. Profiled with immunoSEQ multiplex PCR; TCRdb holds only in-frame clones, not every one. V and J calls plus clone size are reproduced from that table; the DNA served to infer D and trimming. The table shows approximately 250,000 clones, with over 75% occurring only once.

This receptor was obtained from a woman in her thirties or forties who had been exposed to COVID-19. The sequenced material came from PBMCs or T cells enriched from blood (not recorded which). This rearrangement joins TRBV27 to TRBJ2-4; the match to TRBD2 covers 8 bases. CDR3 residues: CASSSTGGPHIQYF. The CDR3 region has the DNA TGTGCCAGCAGTTCTACGGGAGGGCCCCACATTCAGTACTTC.